The 14 T cell receptor beta chains below were found in one sample sequenced in a study of regulatory T cells in long-lasting Graves disease. The time point is: persistent/refractory GD, antithyroid drugs over 5 years with positive TRAb. PBMC-extracted RNA yielded the TCR library. To make TCR beta libraries, researchers used iRepertoire HTBI primers and Arm-PCR of CDR3 regions. TCRdb re-called the multiplex PCR reads with MiXCR, one entry per CDR3 protein. The sample has about 470,000 distinct CDR3 sequences, about 22% seen once. Sequenced here: peripheral blood mononuclear cells (PBMCs), sampled when the disease was refractory, from a patient treated with antithyroid drugs. These receptors originate from a female donor with Graves disease.

This clonotype came up a few times. J is TRBJ2-4 and V is TRBV14; D assignment may be TRBD1 or TRBD2 (6 bases each). Trimming took off 0 bases at V and 8 bases at J, with 17 bases between the two ends. This CDR3 spans 16 amino acids. Germline CDR1 and CDR2: SGHDN and FVKESK. The DNA of the CDR3 is TGTGCCAGCAGCCAAGATACTTGGGGGGCCGAAGACATTCAGTACTTC. Translated: CASSQDTWGAEDIQYF.

This clonotype appeared many times. The gene calls are TRBV9 and TRBJ1-5; D remains unclear. The germline V gene encodes CDR1 SGDLS and CDR2 YYNGEE. V lost 3 bases to trimming and J lost 2 bases, with 9 bases between them. CDR3 length: 14 residues. The CDR3 nucleotides read TGTGCCAGCAGCGCCGGCCCAGGCAATCAGCCCCAGCATTTT. This sequence encodes CASSAGPGNQPQHF.

This clonotype was seen repeatedly, ten times or more. V and J are TRBV29-1 and TRBJ1-1; D may be TRBD1 (5 bases). This CDR3 region has 14 residues. CDR1 SQVTM and CDR2 ANQGSEA come from the germline V gene. V was trimmed by 6 bases and J by 1 base, leaving 15 bases between them. For the CDR3, the DNA is TGCAGCGTCCAACCCGGGACGGCGAACACTGAAGCTTTCTTT. Residues: CSVQPGTANTEAFF.

This clonotype was observed many times. The chain couples TRBV5-5 to TRBJ1-2, with 8 nucleotides matching TRBD1. The V gene end was trimmed by 4 bases and the J gene end by 3 bases; junction bases not matched to a gene: 5. The CDR3 is 14 amino acids. CDR1 and CDR2 (germline): SGHKS, YYEKEE (reference sequence). Written as DNA, the CDR3 is TGTGCCAGCAGCCTCATACAGGGGGACTATGGCTACACCTTC. Residues: CASSLIQGDYGYTF.

The chain joins TRBV29-1 to TRBJ2-5; 8 bases map to TRBD1. The CDR3 extends over 13 amino acids. Trimming at V came to 7 bases and at J to 4 bases, leaving 8 bases not matched to a gene. The V gene's germline CDR1 is SQVTM and CDR2 ANQGSEA. Here the CDR3 reads CSAGRGRRETQYF. The CDR3 DNA reads TGCAGCGCGGGCAGGGGGCGAAGAGAGACCCAGTACTTC.

This clonotype appeared many times. V gene TRBV7-8 combines with J gene TRBJ2-2, with 10 bases matching TRBD1. This CDR3 region has 15 residues. V lost 6 bases and J lost 3; bases outside the gene matches: 4. Germline assignment: CDR1 SGHVS and CDR2 FQNEAQ. The CDR3 here is CASSLGQGYTGELFF. The CDR3 nucleotides read TGTGCCAGCAGTTTGGGACAGGGGTACACCGGGGAGCTGTTTTTT.

This clonotype was counted at least ten times. The chain employs TRBV28 and TRBJ1-6, with TRBD1 identical over 7 bases. The CDR3 extends over 15 amino acids. Germline-derived CDR1 and CDR2 are MDHEN and SYDVKM. Losses at the gene ends were 10 bases for V and 8 bases for J; bases not matched to a gene: 14. CDR3 amino acids: CATRTGQGVYSPLHF. The CDR3, as DNA: TGTGCCACCAGGACAGGCCAGGGGGTTTATTCACCCCTCCACTTT. Looking up the rest from reference TRBV28 and TRBJ1-6 gives the full variable domain: DVKVTQSSRYLVKRTGEKVFLECVQDMDHENMFWYRQDPGLGLRLIYFSYDVKMKEKGDIPEGYSVSREKKERFSLILESASTNQTSMYLCATRTGQGVYSPLHFGNGTRLTVT.

The sample holds many counts of this clonotype. The chain recombines TRBV20-1 with TRBJ1-2; D gene unclear. The CDR3 totals 12 residues. Trimming shortened V by 2 bases and J by 2 bases, and 6 bases separated the two germline ends. Germline CDR1 DFQATT, CDR2 SNEGSKA (reference sequence). The CDR3 DNA reads as TGCAGTGCTAGAAACGGAAACTATGGCTACACCTTC. This gives the protein CSARNGNYGYTF.

This clonotype was counted many times. The chain is built from TRBV28 and TRBJ1-1; D is ambiguous. CDR3 size: 14 residues. V was clipped by 1 base and J by 1 base, with 7 bases between them. The germline gives CDR1 MDHEN, CDR2 SYDVKM. The CDR3 nucleotides are TGTGCCAGCAGTTTATCCAGGAGGAACACTGAAGCTTTCTTT. Amino acid sequence: CASSLSRRNTEAFF. The entire variable domain, with the rest obtained from reference TRBV28 and TRBJ1-1, is as follows: DVKVTQSSRYLVKRTGEKVFLECVQDMDHENMFWYRQDPGLGLRLIYFSYDVKMKEKGDIPEGYSVSREKKERFSLILESASTNQTSMYLCASSLSRRNTEAFFGQGTRLTVV.

The rearrangement links TRBV20-1 to TRBJ2-3, with D maybe TRBD1 (5 bases). CDR3 length: 14 residues. Per the germline V gene, CDR1 is DFQATT and CDR2 is SNEGSKA (reference sequence). The V end lost 8 bases, the J end lost 3 bases, and 18 bases lay between the germline ends. This chain's CDR3 is CSSVPLTVTDTQYF. The CDR3 DNA sequence: TGCAGTTCTGTCCCCCTGACAGTAACAGATACGCAGTATTTT.

This clonotype was observed at least ten times. The J gene is TRBJ2-5, the V gene TRBV28; 8 bases align to TRBD1. Germline V gives CDR1 MDHEN, CDR2 SYDVKM. The V gene end was trimmed by 3 bases and the J gene end by 1 base; junction bases not matched to a gene: 7. The CDR3 contains 16 residues. CDR3 amino acids: CASSFVPTGVQETQYF. The DNA for the CDR3 is TGTGCCAGCAGTTTCGTCCCGACAGGGGTCCAAGAGACCCAGTACTTC.

The genes are TRBV7-2 and TRBJ1-2; 8 positions agree with TRBD1. V gave up 4 bases and J gave up 8 bases; unmatched junction bases: 12. Germline values: CDR1 SGHTA, CDR2 FQGNSA. This CDR3 region has 15 residues. CDR3 coding DNA: TGTGCCAGCAGCTCCGTCCCGGGACAGGCCTGGGGCTACACCTTC. Protein sequence: CASSSVPGQAWGYTF.

The V gene is TRBV28, the J gene TRBJ2-7, with a weak D call TRBD2 (6 bases). The CDR3 consists of 17 residues. V was cut by 3 bases and J by 7 bases, with 25 bases left in between. The V gene's germline CDR1 is MDHEN and CDR2 SYDVKM. The CDR3 is CASSFRVRGSTPGEQYF. CDR3 nucleotides: TGTGCCAGCAGTTTCCGCGTGCGGGGATCCACCCCGGGGGAGCAGTACTTC.

This clonotype was seen ten or more times. The gene calls are TRBV11-3 and TRBJ2-5, with a tentative D call TRBD2 (5 bases). Trimming left V 1 base short and J 2 bases short, with 8 bases between. CDR1 and CDR2 from the germline V gene are SGHNT and YENEEA. This CDR3 has 14 residues. The CDR3 sequence is CASSLAREQETQYF. For the CDR3, the DNA is TGTGCCAGCAGCTTAGCTCGGGAACAAGAGACCCAGTACTTC.